A selection of T cell receptor beta chains follows, all from one sample in a study of shared clonotypes between healthy human individuals. Sequencing used immunoSEQ multiplex PCR; TCRdb keeps in-frame clones, though not all of them. Of more than 550,000 clones in the sample, approximately 72% were seen once. Sample: memory CD4+ T cells sorted from blood. All receptors derive from a woman aged 30 to 39 in good health. Each CDR3 is given with its conserved first and last residue. Each record gives: CDR3 protein, CDR3 DNA, J gene, D gene, V gene, clone size. D genes are given only for firm matches. Size is omitted from some rows. Given values are once, few, many or a class for expanded clones.

CASRSSGTGSFYEQYF	TGTGCCAGTAGGTCCTCCGGGACAGGGAGTTTCTACGAGCAGTACTTC	TRBJ2-7	TRBD1	TRBV19	-
CASSFQGNYEQYF	TGTGCCAGCAGCTTCCAGGGTAACTACGAGCAGTACTTC	TRBJ2-7	-	TRBV5-4	-
CASSPLGQSQETQYF	TGTGCCAGTAGCCCCCTCGGACAGTCCCAAGAGACCCAGTACTTC	TRBJ2-5	-	TRBV19	few
CASTSGQGGEKLFF	TGTGCCAGCACCTCGGGACAGGGAGGAGAAAAACTGTTTTTT	TRBJ1-4	TRBD1	TRBV5-4	-
CASSSGTGGAYGYTF	TGTGCCAGCAGCTCCGGGACAGGGGGAGCCTATGGCTACACCTTC	TRBJ1-2	TRBD1	TRBV6-1	-
CASSPPGQTNEKLFF	TGTGCCAGCTCACCACCGGGACAGACGAATGAAAAACTGTTTTTT	TRBJ1-4	TRBD1	TRBV18	few
CASGRASGTQYF	TGTGCCAGCGGGAGGGCCAGTGGTACGCAGTATTTT	TRBJ2-3	TRBD2	TRBV6-5	-
CAINSGLGSNQPQHF	TGTGCCATTAATTCGGGGTTAGGCAGCAATCAGCCCCAGCATTTT	TRBJ1-5	-	TRBV28	many
CASSHIGLAGGRAEQFF	TGCGCCAGCAGCCATATCGGACTAGCGGGAGGGCGAGCTGAGCAGTTCTTC	TRBJ2-1	TRBD2	TRBV4-1	-
CASSTETSSYNEQFF	TGTGCCAGCAGCACCGAGACTAGCTCCTACAATGAGCAGTTCTTC	TRBJ2-1	-	TRBV7-3	-
CASSPLAGGTYEQYF	TGTGCCAGCTCACCGCTAGCGGGAGGCACCTACGAGCAGTACTTC	TRBJ2-7	TRBD2	TRBV18	once
CASSKARWGNEKLFF	TGTGCCAGCAGCAAAGCGAGGTGGGGTAATGAAAAACTGTTTTTT	TRBJ1-4	-	TRBV21-1	-
CASNWGDHNDGYTF	TGTGCTTCGAATTGGGGGGACCATAATGATGGCTACACCTTC	TRBJ1-2	-	TRBV28	once
CASSQVLAETQYF	TGCGCCAGCAGCCAAGTACTAGCTGAGACCCAGTACTTC	TRBJ2-5	-	TRBV4-1	-
CASSIPDGSYEQYF	TGTGCCAGCAGCATCCCCGATGGGTCCTACGAGCAGTACTTC	TRBJ2-7	-	TRBV21-1	few
CASSTSVGTDTQYF	TGTGCCAGTAGTACGAGCGTAGGCACAGATACGCAGTATTTT	TRBJ2-3	-	TRBV19	-
CASSRGQGGYEQYF	TGTGCCAGTAGTAGGGGACAGGGTGGCTACGAGCAGTACTTC	TRBJ2-7	TRBD1	TRBV19	-
CASSQGASGNEQYF	TGTGCCAGCAGCCAAGGTGCTAGCGGTAACGAGCAGTACTTC	TRBJ2-7	TRBD2	TRBV4-2	few
CASSGGQPYTEAFF	TGCGCCAGCAGCGGGGGACAGCCTTACACTGAAGCTTTCTTT	TRBJ1-1	TRBD1	TRBV5-1	-
CASSLGRDEKLFF	TGTGCCAGCAGCCTCGGGAGGGATGAAAAACTGTTTTTT	TRBJ1-4	-	TRBV7-8	-
CASSLRDRGGYTF	TGTGCCAGCAGCTTAAGGGACAGGGGTGGCTACACCTTC	TRBJ1-2	TRBD1	TRBV7-9	-